Only a few counts were recorded for the clone carrying this T cell receptor (beta chain). What it recognizes is unknown. In the original processing: Owing to the provision of junction-only sequences devoid of quality scores by immunoSEQ, filtering differed. Profiling relied on immunoSEQ multiplex PCR, and the TCRdb table lists in-frame clones only, not all of them. That table furnishes V, J and clone size, whereas the DNA furnished D and trimming. The table shows some 1 million clones, with approximately 68% occurring only once. This sample was included in a study of shared clonotypes between healthy human individuals. Overall study findings and caveats: Lower generation probabilities were found for non-shared clonotypes than for those shared by all four donors.

There are 13 residues in the CDR3. The sequence was collected from a man between 18 and 29 years old in good health. Sequencing input: memory CD4+ T cells sorted from blood. Specified subset: CD45RA-negative fraction. The chain joins TRBV21-1 to TRBJ2-1. TRBV21-1 is marked as a pseudogene. CDR3 DNA: TGTGCCAGCAGCTTTGAGCCTCGAAGGGAGCAGTTCTTC. This gives the protein CASSFEPRREQFF.